This TCR beta chain is drawn from a study of T cells in Graves' hyperthyroidism and ophthalmopathy (dated by TCRdb to between 2018 and 2020). Describing the broader study: Peripheral blood samples were taken at the time of initial diagnosis, prior to any treatment. To identify distinguishing TCR V-J signatures, a discovery cohort of about 100 patients was used, comprising 43 with Graves' ophthalmopathy and 57 with stable Graves' hyperthyroidism. An independent validation cohort of around 19 hyperthyroidism patients and approximately 15 patients who later progressed to ophthalmopathy tested prospective prediction of ophthalmopathy. The 75 to 100 discovery patients were randomly divided into training and test sets at a 7:3 ratio. Thyroid tissue and blood T-cell repertoires from roughly 6 Graves' hyperthyroidism patients were also compared in the study. Once sampling was done, hyperthyroidism patients were given methimazole at a starting dose of 30 mg daily, whereas ophthalmopathy patients were given high-dose intravenous methylprednisolone. The paper describes TCR Vbeta CDR3 sequencing of 135 peripheral blood samples, made up of about 40 ophthalmopathy patients, around 78 hyperthyroidism patients and 17 progressor patients.

This clonotype was observed many times. Its antigen is not yet known. Base-call qualities are not available, and no considerably larger clone is one nucleotide away. The V and J ends are trimmed by 5 bases and 5 bases, leaving 21 bases between them. CDR1 MNHEY and CDR2 SMNVEV were looked up in the germline V gene (reference sequence). Including the terminal cysteine and phenylalanine, the CDR3 comprises 16 residues. Only CDR3 DNA is held: 48 bases, read in frame from base 1. Overall results and qualifications from the work: Most expanded thyroid clonotypes (frequency above 0.001) were also detected in blood, suggesting blood repertoires may reflect thyroid immune responses. A 13 V-J signature model separated ophthalmopathy from stable hyperthyroidism, with about 90% sensitivity and about 81% specificity in cross-validation and 80%/75% in testing. No statistical method was used to set the sample size in advance, and investigators knew the group allocation. In validation, the model predicted progression to ophthalmopathy a median of about 6.8 months before onset, with roughly 71% sensitivity and about 75% specificity.

The TCR beta CDR3 regions were amplified from RNA transcripts. The first round of RT-PCR for the TCR CDR3 was performed with the HTBI primer set and the Qiagen OneStep RT-PCR kit. The libraries were constructed in a second round of multiplex PCR and then size-selected and purified. The libraries were sequenced on an Illumina HiSeq2000 using paired-end 100 bp reads. Regarding the original processing steps: SOAPnuke was used to process the raw data, with reads discarded if the reads contained adapters or uncalled bases, had a mean Phred below 15, or lacked an exact constant-primer or identifier match. COPE v1.2.5 was used to merge the high-quality paired reads, and each unique nucleotide sequence was defined as a clonotype. MiTCR v1.1 was used to align the clonotypes against IMGT TRBV, TRBD and TRBJ reference segments. Only V-J combinations with frequency above 0.0001, covering roughly 99% of repertoires, were analysed. A TCS score was defined as the ratio of F50 (clonal expansion) to E x V (chaos), with BLOSUM62-based TCRdist applied between CDR3 peptides within each V-J. Welch's t-statistics and random forest reduced around 510 V-J features to around 14, which were used in a naive Bayes classifier (R e1071). The public reads were quality trimmed at Q25 with fastp and then assembled into clones with MiXCR by TCRdb, keeping productive beta chains. Duplicate CDR3 protein sequences are folded into a single record with the most common DNA and genes. These V and J calls rely on TCRdb rather than the paper's analysis. The sample yields about 530,000 distinct CDR3 sequences; roughly 18% were counted once. The ten largest clones represent 17% of the sample.

Ophthalmopathy patients had moderately to severely active disease, with a Clinical Activity Score of 3 or more, a NOSPECS grade of 4 or more, and a disease duration of less than 3 months. The study excluded patients with uncontrolled infections, other autoimmune diseases, pregnancy or lactation. Diagnoses were established on the basis of clinical symptoms, serum thyroxine and TRAb, thyroid ultrasound, and orbital computed tomography. PBMCs were isolated from around 10 ml of fresh peripheral blood by Ficoll-Paque density gradient centrifugation. Trizol reagent was used to extract total RNA, and RNA quality was then checked on an Agilent 2100 Bioanalyzer.

The clonotype comes from a woman younger than 30 with Graves' ophthalmopathy. The sample consisted of blood. The V gene is TRBV27 and the J gene is TRBJ2-5, with the D segment possibly TRBD1 or TRBD2, each aligning over 7 bases. The CDR3 is CASSPQANRGGETQYF. DNA sequence: TGTGCCAGCAGTCCACAGGCGAACAGGGGAGGGGAGACCCAGTACTTC.